This TCR beta chain was sequenced in a study of technical replicates of blood from a handful of donors. There are 14 residues in the CDR3. Germline CDR1 reads SEHNR; CDR2 reads FQNEAQ (reference sequence). The V gene lost 4 bases and the J gene lost 8 bases, with 17 bases spanning the gap. Profiled with immunoSEQ multiplex PCR; TCRdb holds only in-frame clones, not every one. The sample lists approximately 65,000 clones; 75% to 90% were seen once. This sequence joins TRBV7-9 and TRBJ1-2; D possibly corresponds to TRBD1 (5 bases). The sequence was obtained from a human donor in good health. Some clones in this sample may be carry-over from other donors' samples. The source material was PBMCs. The CDR3 bases are TGTGCCAGCAGCTCGGGGGGGGGACTTGAAGGCTACACCTTC. Its translation: CASSSGGGLEGYTF.